This TCR beta chain is from a study of monozygotic twins with inflammatory bowel disease. The template was total RNA from whole blood, with no T cell sorting. One entry per CDR3 protein, without DNA, is what TCRdb gives after re-calling the 5' RACE reads. In all, the sample yields approximately 400,000 distinct CDR3 sequences. CDR1 is SEHNR, CDR2 FQNEAQ, per germline (reference sequence). This CDR3 is built from 13 residues. The TCR sequence derives from a human donor with ulcerative colitis or Crohn's disease, or a healthy co-twin of an affected twin (not recorded which). The specimen was blood. This rearrangement joins TRBV7-9 to TRBJ2-3; the D call of TRBD1 rests on TCRdb alone, since no DNA is present to check it. The CDR3: CASSPPSGSTQYF.